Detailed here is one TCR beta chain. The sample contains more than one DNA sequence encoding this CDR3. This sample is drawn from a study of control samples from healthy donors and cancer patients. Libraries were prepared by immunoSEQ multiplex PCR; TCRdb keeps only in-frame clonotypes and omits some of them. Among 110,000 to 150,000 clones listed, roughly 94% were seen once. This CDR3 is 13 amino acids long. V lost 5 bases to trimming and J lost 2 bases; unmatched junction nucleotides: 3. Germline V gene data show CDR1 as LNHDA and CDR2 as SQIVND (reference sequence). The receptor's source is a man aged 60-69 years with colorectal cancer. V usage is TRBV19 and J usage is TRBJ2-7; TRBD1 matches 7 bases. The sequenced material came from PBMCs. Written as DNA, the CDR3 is TGTGCCAGTAGTCCGGGACAGACCTACGAGCAGTACTTC. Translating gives CASSPGQTYEQYF. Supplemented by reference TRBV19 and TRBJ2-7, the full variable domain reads DGGITQSPKYLFRKEGQNVTLSCEQNLNHDAMYWYRQDPGQGLRLIYYSQIVNDFQKGDIAEGYSVSREKKESFPLTVTSAQKNPTAFYLCASSPGQTYEQYFGPGTRLTVT.